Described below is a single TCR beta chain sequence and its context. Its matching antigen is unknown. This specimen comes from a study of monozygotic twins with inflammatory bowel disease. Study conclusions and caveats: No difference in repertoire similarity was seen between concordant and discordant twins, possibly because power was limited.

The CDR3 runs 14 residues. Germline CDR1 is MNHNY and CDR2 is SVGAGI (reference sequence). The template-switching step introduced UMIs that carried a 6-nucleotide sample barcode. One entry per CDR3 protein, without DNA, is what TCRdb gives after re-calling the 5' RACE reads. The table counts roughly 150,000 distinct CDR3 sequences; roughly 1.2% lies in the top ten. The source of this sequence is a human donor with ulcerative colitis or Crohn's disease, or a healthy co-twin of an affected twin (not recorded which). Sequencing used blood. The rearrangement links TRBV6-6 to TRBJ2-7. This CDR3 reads CASSYSDRSYEQYF.